These 4 T cell receptor beta chains share one sample of origin, sequenced in a study of early T cells in non-severe SARS-CoV-2 infection. One entry per CDR3 protein, called by TCRdb with MiXCR from the 5' RACE reads. The sample consists of 100,000 to 120,000 distinct CDR3 sequences, 10% to 15% of them appearing once. The sequenced sample was whole blood, obtained at baseline. The receptors come from an adult who was a healthcare worker with PCR-confirmed SARS-CoV-2 infection or an uninfected control (not recorded which).

This clonotype was picked up a small number of times. J is TRBJ1-2 and V is TRBV19; 8 bases are a match to TRBD1. CDR1 LNHDA and CDR2 SQIVND come from the germline V gene (reference sequence). V lost 4 bases to trimming and J lost 2 bases; unmatched junction nucleotides: 6. This CDR3 region has 15 residues. DNA of the CDR3: TGTGCCAGTAGTAGATCGGGACAGGCAAACTATGGCTACACCTTC. It is translated as CASSRSGQANYGYTF. The complete variable domain, with remaining parts taken from reference TRBV19 and TRBJ1-2, reads DGGITQSPKYLFRKEGQNVTLSCEQNLNHDAMYWYRQDPGQGLRLIYYSQIVNDFQKGDIAEGYSVSREKKESFPLTVTSAQKNPTAFYLCASSRSGQANYGYTFGSGTRLTVV.

J is TRBJ2-6 and V is TRBV9, with D unresolved. The V gene's germline CDR1 is SGDLS and CDR2 YYNGEE. This CDR3 is 14 amino acids long. Trimming removed 0 bases at V and 4 bases at J, with 5 bases between. CDR3 DNA sequence: TGTGCCAGCAGCGTAGGGTCCGGGGCCAACGTCCTGACTTTC. Its protein product is CASSVGSGANVLTF.

Many counts were recorded for this clonotype. The chain has TRBV29-1 and TRBJ1-1, with TRBD1 identical over 9 bases. The germline V gene encodes CDR1 SQVTM and CDR2 ANQGSEA. This CDR3 is 15 amino acids long. V shed 6 bases and J 1 base; nucleotides not matched to a gene: 9. This CDR3 reads CSVGTGIRGNTEAFF. The CDR3 DNA reads as TGCAGCGTCGGGACAGGGATTCGGGGGAACACTGAAGCTTTCTTT.

CDR3 loop: CASGRDSHTEAFF. As DNA, the CDR3 is TGCGCCAGCGGTCGAGACAGCCACACTGAAGCTTTCTTT. V is TRBV5-1 and J is TRBJ1-1; tentative D call: TRBD1 (5 bases). The V end lost 7 bases, the J end lost 3 bases, and 13 bases lay between the germline ends. The germline CDR1 and CDR2 sequences are SGHRS and YFSETQ. The CDR3 runs 13 residues.